The entry that follows covers one T cell receptor beta chain sequence. The antigen is undetermined. FACS was used to enrich TEMRA cells, whereas the CD8+ and CD4+ T cells were obtained by negative isolation. This CDR3 is 14 amino acids long. The V gene's germline CDR1 is MNHEY and CDR2 SMNVEV (reference sequence). With 5 bases removed from V and 2 bases from J, the gap between germline ends came to 13 bases. Reverse transcription of roughly 0.45 to 1 ug RNA used random hexamers. The TCR beta CDR3 was amplified by immunoSEQ multiplex PCR across 54 Vbeta, 13 Jbeta. MiXCR, run by TCRdb on the immunoSEQ multiplex PCR reads, gives a single entry per CDR3 protein. The sample consists of approximately 110,000 distinct CDR3 sequences, roughly 95% of them appearing once. The sample belongs to a study of CD8 T cells in Susac syndrome. Study results and limitations: Acknowledgment was made by the study that its TCR sequencing and HLA analysis involved a relatively small number of individuals.

This TCR was sampled from a human donor in good health. Sequenced: CD4+ T cells from PBMCs. V and J are TRBV27 and TRBJ2-7; the D is unclear. The CDR3 DNA reads TGTGCCAGCAGTAAACAGTTATCCGCCTACGAGCAGTACTTC. Protein: CASSKQLSAYEQYF.